This T cell receptor beta chain was sequenced in a study of T cell changes during pregnancy in multiple sclerosis. Losses at the gene ends were 5 bases for V and 6 bases for J; bases not matched to a gene: 8. The CDR3 loop spans 14 amino acids. Germline CDR1 is WNHNN and CDR2 is SYGVQD (reference sequence). Assay used: immunoSEQ multiplex PCR; TCRdb lists only in-frame clones, some missing. The sample gives about 36,000 clones, approximately 90% of which show up once; 0.45% to 0.6% is in the top ten. Material: CD4+ T cells from peripheral blood mononuclear cells, obtained in the first trimester of pregnancy. The TCR originated in a female donor with multiple sclerosis, enrolled in a pregnancy study. V gene TRBV10-1 combines with J gene TRBJ2-7; TRBD2 aligns across 9 bases. CDR3 loop: CASSFDSGSTEQYF. CDR3 DNA sequence: TGCGCCAGCAGTTTCGATAGCGGGAGCACCGAGCAGTACTTC.